These 28 T cell receptor beta chains originate from one sample sequenced in a study of cytomegalovirus exposure and HLA in healthy donors. Primers for the PCR totalled 60 Vbeta and 13 Jbeta. Sequenced by immunoSEQ multiplex PCR; TCRdb stores in-frame clones only, minus some. This table has approximately 250,000 clones, more than 70% appearing once. What was sequenced was PBMCs. The receptors originated from a boy aged 10-17 years in good health and CMV-seronegative.

For the CDR3, the DNA is TGTGCCACCGCGACAGGTATGAACACTGAAGCTTTCTTT. Its protein is CATATGMNTEAFF. The V gene is TRBV10-3, the J gene TRBJ1-1; D possibly corresponds to TRBD1 (6 bases). V was trimmed by 10 bases and J by 0 bases, leaving 12 bases between them. The CDR3 spans 13 residues. Germline values: CDR1 ENHRY, CDR2 SYGVKD.

The gene calls are TRBV5-4 and TRBJ2-2; unclear D gene. The CDR3 contains 17 residues. Trimming took off 3 bases at V and 3 bases at J, with 18 bases between the two ends. CDR1 is SGHNT, CDR2 YYREEE, per germline (reference sequence). The CDR3 DNA reads as TGTGCCAGCAGCTCGGCGGTACGGTCCAGAGACACCGGGGAGCTGTTTTTT. Protein sequence: CASSSAVRSRDTGELFF.

The chain carries TRBV30 and TRBJ2-7; D remains ambiguous. Germline-derived CDR1 and CDR2 are GTSNPN and SVGIG (reference sequence). Trimming took off 0 bases at V and 6 bases at J, with 9 bases between the two ends. CDR3 length equals 12 residues. The CDR3 nucleotides read TGTGCCTGGAGTGTAGGCCCAGGCGAGCAGTACTTC. Amino acid sequence: CAWSVGPGEQYF.

The table lists this clone with a few counts. This rearrangement joins TRBV2 to TRBJ2-5, with 11 bases identical to TRBD2. Trimming at V came to 6 bases and at J to 2 bases, leaving 8 bases not matched to a gene. CDR1 is SNHLY, CDR2 FYNNEI, per germline. This CDR3 is 16 amino acids long. The CDR3 region is CASRRLGLAVQETQYF. The DNA for the CDR3 is TGTGCCAGCAGACGACTGGGACTAGCGGTACAAGAGACCCAGTACTTC.

A remark on this clone: The junction shows a germline mismatch at one end, possibly a read error. This chain's CDR3 is CASSSFNEQFF. The CDR3 DNA follows: TGCGCCAGCAGCTCCTTCAATGAGCAGTTCTTC. V is TRBV5-1 and J is TRBJ2-1; D not certain. The CDR3 length is 11 residues. Germline CDR1 and CDR2: SGHRS and YFSETQ. Together with reference TRBV5-1 and TRBJ2-1, the CDR3 gives the full variable domain: KAGVTQTPRYLIKTRGQQVTLSCSPISGHRSVSWYQQTPGQGLQFLFEYFSETQRNKGNFPGRFSGRQFSNSRSEMNVSTLELGDSALYLCASSSFNEQFFGPGTRLTVL.

The V call is TRBV27, the J call TRBJ2-7, with D possibly TRBD1 on 5 matching bases. Trimming cost V 2 bases and J 7 bases, with 12 bases left between them. CDR1 is MNHEY and CDR2 is SMNVEV in the germline V gene (reference sequence). The CDR3 runs 13 residues. DNA for the CDR3: TGTGCCAGCAGTTTACTAGGGGCGCGAGAGCAGTACTTC. Amino acids: CASSLLGAREQYF.

About this clone: The germline gene is not matched at one end of the junction; a read error may be the cause. This rearrangement joins TRBV11-2 to TRBJ2-3, with D possibly TRBD2 on 6 matching bases. The CDR3 loop spans 15 amino acids. Germline lookup yields CDR1 SGHAT and CDR2 FQNNGV. The CDR3 here is CASSLDGTVTDTQYF. The CDR3 nucleotides read TGTGCCAGCAGCCTAGACGGGACTGTAACAGATACGCAGTATTTT.

This chain links TRBV7-9 with TRBJ1-1; 10 nucleotides align to TRBD1. In germline, CDR1 is SEHNR, CDR2 FQNEAQ (reference sequence). V dropped 5 bases and J dropped 10; count of bases not matched to a gene: 4. The CDR3 has 12 residues. This chain's CDR3 is CASSPGDRGAFF. The CDR3 bases are TGTGCCAGCAGCCCCGGGGACAGGGGAGCTTTCTTT.

This clone was observed a single time. V is TRBV11-2 and J is TRBJ2-7, with D perhaps TRBD2 (6 bases). This CDR3 is 12 amino acids long. V dropped 5 bases and J dropped 7 bases, with 12 bases sitting between them. Germline V gene sequence: CDR1 SGHAT, CDR2 FQNNGV. This CDR3 reads CASSPGGEEQYF. The CDR3 DNA follows: TGTGCCAGCAGCCCCGGGGGTGAAGAGCAGTACTTC.

This clone was counted between two and nine times. V and J are TRBV18 and TRBJ1-1, with 8 bases fitting TRBD1. V lost 6 bases, J lost 6 bases, and 6 bases stayed unmatched. The CDR3 has 13 amino acids. Per germline, CDR1 KGHSH and CDR2 LQKENI. The chain's CDR3 is CASSEAGGPEAFF. The CDR3 DNA follows: TGTGCCAGCTCGGAAGCAGGGGGCCCTGAAGCTTTCTTT.

The rearrangement uses TRBV2 and TRBJ2-7; 10 bases agree with TRBD2. The germline CDR1 and CDR2 sequences are SNHLY and FYNNEI. This CDR3 is 14 amino acids long. V shed 5 bases and J 1 base; nucleotides not matched to a gene: 2. This CDR3 reads CASSLAGGSYEQYF. CDR3 bases: TGTGCCAGCAGTTTAGCGGGGGGATCCTACGAGCAGTACTTC.

This chain connects TRBV30 to TRBJ1-1, with 8 bases lining up with TRBD1. This CDR3 is 14 amino acids long. Germline CDR1 GTSNPN, CDR2 SVGIG (reference sequence). The V segment lost 0 bases and the J segment 4 bases; nucleotides outside the gene matches: 4. The CDR3 coding sequence is TGTGCCTGGAGTGTATTCACAGGGGGCACTGAAGCTTTCTTT. Translating gives CAWSVFTGGTEAFF. The full variable domain, completed using reference TRBV30 and TRBJ1-1, is SQTIHQWPATLVQPVGSPLSLECTVEGTSNPNLYWYRQAAGRGLQLLFYSVGIGQISSEVPQNLSASRPQDRQFILSSKKLLLSDSGFYLCAWSVFTGGTEAFFGQGTRLTVV.

This clone has a single count. The chain links TRBV7-8 to TRBJ2-3, with TRBD1 as a possible D gene (6 bases). V was cut by 5 bases and J by 3 bases, with 12 bases left in between. Germline CDR1 is SGHVS and CDR2 is FQNEAQ. The CDR3 extends over 14 amino acids. CDR3 nucleotide sequence: TGTGCCAGCAGCCCAGGGGTTATAACAGATACGCAGTATTTT. This encodes CASSPGVITDTQYF.

The chain is built from TRBV15 and TRBJ2-7; a weak D match, TRBD2 (6 bases). V gave up 3 bases and J gave up 5 bases, with 11 bases separating them. Germline CDR1 reads LNHNV; CDR2 reads YYDKDF (reference sequence). The CDR3 consists of 13 residues. This CDR3 is CATSSRRVDEQYF. CDR3 coding DNA: TGTGCCACCAGCAGTAGGAGGGTCGACGAGCAGTACTTC.

The J gene is TRBJ1-2, the V gene TRBV5-8, with 8 bases matching TRBD1. Germline assignment: CDR1 SGHTS and CDR2 YDEGEE. Unmatched junction bases numbered 7, after V lost 3 bases and J lost 3 bases. This CDR3 has 15 residues. The CDR3 loop reads CASSSSTGAYYGYTF. DNA of the CDR3: TGTGCCAGCAGCTCTTCGACAGGGGCGTACTATGGCTACACCTTC.

This clone was found once. V and J are TRBV5-1 and TRBJ2-3; 10 positions agree with TRBD1. CDR1 is SGHRS, CDR2 YFSETQ, per germline. This CDR3 contains 16 residues. The ends lost 0 bases at V and 1 base at J; junction bases unmatched: 2. This chain's CDR3 is CASSLEGTGGTDTQYF. The CDR3 region has the DNA TGCGCCAGCAGCTTGGAGGGGACAGGGGGCACAGATACGCAGTATTTT.

This clone has a handful of counts. The V and J genes are TRBV7-9 and TRBJ1-2; tentatively, D is TRBD1 (6 bases). V lost 3 bases and J lost 2, with 19 bases in between. Looked up from germline, CDR1 is SEHNR and CDR2 is FQNEAQ (reference sequence). CDR3 length: 17 amino acids. This CDR3 is CASSLTQGEFTNYGYTF. Here the CDR3 DNA reads TGTGCCAGCAGCTTGACACAGGGAGAGTTTACGAACTATGGCTACACCTTC.

The genes are TRBV19 and TRBJ1-1; 8 nucleotides align to TRBD1. The V segment lost 5 bases and the J segment 6 bases; nucleotides outside the gene matches: 8. The length of the CDR3 is 14 residues. The V gene's germline CDR1 is LNHDA and CDR2 SQIVND (reference sequence). The CDR3, as DNA: TGTGCCAGTAGTGGATACGGACAGGGACCTGAAGCTTTCTTT. Translating it yields CASSGYGQGPEAFF.

The chain couples TRBV29-1 to TRBJ2-3; 10 positions match TRBD1. The length of the CDR3 is 15 residues. The ends lost 4 bases at V and 2 bases at J; junction bases unmatched: 6. Looked up from germline, CDR1 is SQVTM and CDR2 is ANQGSEA. CDR3 sequence: CSVGPGQGLTDTQYF. Written as DNA, the CDR3 is TGCAGCGTTGGACCGGGACAGGGGCTCACAGATACGCAGTATTTT.

This clone was observed a handful of times. The chain uses TRBV19 and TRBJ2-5, with 8 bases identical to TRBD2. The V gene end was trimmed by 3 bases and the J gene end by 0 bases; junction bases not matched to a gene: 9. CDR1 and CDR2 from the germline V gene are LNHDA and SQIVND (reference sequence). CDR3 size: 17 residues. For the CDR3, the DNA is TGTGCCAGTAGTATTGGCGGGGGGATCTCGTACCAAGAGACCCAGTACTTC. The encoded protein is CASSIGGGISYQETQYF.

This clone has only one observation. V gene TRBV30 combines with J gene TRBJ1-4; D perhaps matches TRBD1 (5 bases). The CDR3 covers 15 residues. Germline-derived CDR1 and CDR2 are GTSNPN and SVGIG (reference sequence). The germline V and J ends were trimmed by 2 bases and 4 bases, with 14 bases remaining between them. Here the CDR3 DNA reads TGTGCCTGGAGTCCCGGGAGTGGGGGTAATGAAAAACTGTTTTTT. Residues: CAWSPGSGGNEKLFF. The variable domain in full, completed from reference TRBV30 and TRBJ1-4, reads SQTIHQWPATLVQPVGSPLSLECTVEGTSNPNLYWYRQAAGRGLQLLFYSVGIGQISSEVPQNLSASRPQDRQFILSSKKLLLSDSGFYLCAWSPGSGGNEKLFFGSGTQLSVL.

The chain employs TRBV9 and TRBJ1-4; unclear D gene. Germline CDR1 is SGDLS and CDR2 is YYNGEE. The CDR3 spans 15 residues. V shed 6 bases and J shed 2 bases, with 14 bases lying between them. The CDR3 DNA sequence: TGTGCCAGCACAAGGAGGGATGACACTAATGAAAAACTGTTTTTT. Translating it yields CASTRRDDTNEKLFF. The complete variable domain, with remaining parts taken from reference TRBV9 and TRBJ1-4, reads DSGVTQTPKHLITATGQRVTLRCSPRSGDLSVYWYQQSLDQGLQFLIQYYNGEERAKGNILERFSAQQFPDLHSELNLSSLELGDSALYFCASTRRDDTNEKLFFGSGTQLSVL.

In this sample, this clone turned up once. The J gene is TRBJ1-1, the V gene TRBV7-9; 7 bases fit TRBD1. Germline values: CDR1 SEHNR, CDR2 FQNEAQ (reference sequence). This CDR3 comprises 16 residues. After removal of 5 bases from V and 1 base from J, the junction contained 10 bases not matched to a gene. The CDR3 nucleotides read TGTGCCAGCAGCCTGATCGGACAGGCTAGGAACACTGAAGCTTTCTTT. Its protein product is CASSLIGQARNTEAFF.

The chain uses TRBV30 and TRBJ1-1, with D maybe TRBD1 (6 bases). The length of the CDR3 is 15 residues. The germline V and J ends were trimmed by 5 bases and 0 bases, with 16 bases remaining between them. CDR1 and CDR2 (germline): GTSNPN, SVGIG (reference sequence). Here the CDR3 reads CAWGTRTRMNTEAFF. Written as DNA, the CDR3 is TGTGCCTGGGGGACAAGGACAAGAATGAACACTGAAGCTTTCTTT.

This clone was observed a few times. The chain combines TRBV6-1 with TRBJ1-1, with a possible D match to TRBD1 (6 bases). The V and J ends lost 2 bases and 5 bases respectively, with 18 bases between them. The CDR3 spans 16 residues. Per the germline V gene, CDR1 is MNHNS and CDR2 is SASEGT. As DNA, the CDR3 is TGTGCCAGCAGTGAATTAGGGGGAAGGGGTTCAACTGAAGCTTTCTTT. Protein sequence: CASSELGGRGSTEAFF.

The rearrangement uses TRBV10-3 and TRBJ1-1, with TRBD1 as a possible D gene (6 bases). Germline assignment: CDR1 ENHRY and CDR2 SYGVKD. The CDR3 extends over 15 amino acids. Trimming took 3 bases from V and 7 from J, leaving 18 bases between them. CDR3 in DNA: TGTGCCATCAGTGATTTCGGGACATTGAAAGATGAAGCTTTCTTT. It is translated as CAISDFGTLKDEAFF.

The CDR3 DNA reads as TGTGCCAGCAGCTTGGTGCGTGTTACGAGGGATGAGCAGTTCTTC. Amino acids: CASSLVRVTRDEQFF. The rearrangement links TRBV7-2 to TRBJ2-1; TRBD2 is a possible D gene (5 bases). Trimming removed 3 bases from V and 8 bases from J, with 17 bases in between. The CDR3 length is 15 residues. CDR1 SGHTA and CDR2 FQGNSA come from the germline V gene.

The rearrangement links TRBV5-1 to TRBJ2-5; the match to TRBD2 covers 16 bases. TRBJ2-7 explains the end of the DNA better; the J call may be wrong. CDR3 length equals 18 residues. CDR1 and CDR2 (germline): SGHRS, YFSETQ. CDR3 loop: CASSAPGTSGGVLSEQYF. CDR3 nucleotides: TGCGCCAGCAGCGCTCCCGGGACTAGCGGGGGGGTATTAAGCGAGCAGTACTTC.